Described below is a single TCR beta chain sequence and its context. Followed over time, Seattle patients had been enrolled while infection was active. The sample originates from a study of blood T cell repertoires in COVID-19. For the study at large: There were acute and convalescent COVID-19 samples, and they came from the United States, Italy and Spain. T cells, B-cell-depleted T cells, or PBMCs supplied cDNA or gDNA.

V was trimmed by 0 bases and J by 4 bases, leaving 10 bases between them. This CDR3 spans 14 amino acids. Germline V CDR1 and CDR2: SGHRS, YFSETQ. In the study's own analysis: Nucleated cell number was recorded as an estimate derived from reference gene primer amplification. Repertoires were generated with immunoSEQ multiplex PCR, while TCRdb's copy carries only in-frame clones and drops some. V and J calls and clone size are as listed in that table; D and trimming were resolved from the DNA. The table records roughly 500,000 clones, roughly nine tenths of them present only once. Sequencing was performed on peripheral blood. The V and J genes are TRBV5-1 and TRBJ1-2; D not certain. This TCR came from a young man with COVID-19, enrolled during active disease. The CDR3 protein is CASSLAATTYGYTF. CDR3 bases: TGCGCCAGCAGCTTGGCGGCGACTACCTATGGCTACACCTTC.